This T cell receptor beta chain is from a study of Ad26.COV2.S vaccination and SARS-CoV-2 variants. The study, taken as a whole, reports: TCR breadth and depth estimates may have understated total T cell responses. Considerable breadth of spike-specific CD8+ and CD4+ T cell responses has reportedly been documented following vaccination.

Some clones are missing from TCRdb's copy, which holds only in-frame ones; the method was immunoSEQ multiplex PCR. The sample holds some 410,000 clones; about 92% are singletons and the top ten take 1.5% to 2%. Trimming took 3 bases from V and 5 from J, leaving 16 bases between them. CDR1 SGHNT and CDR2 YYREEE come from the germline V gene (reference sequence). The CDR3 runs 15 residues. Treatment defined: about 20 received Ad26.COV2.S at low or high dose, single or two shots; roughly five received placebo; per-sample allocation not given. All samples were drawn on day 63, counting from the first vaccine or placebo injection. Participants' vaccine, an Ad26 vector, delivered Wuhan-strain SARS-CoV-2 spike. For this clone: No antigen is known for it.

The sequencing used peripheral blood, collected in a trial of Ad26.COV2.S vaccine versus placebo. V and J are TRBV5-4 and TRBJ2-3; D remains ambiguous. The sequence was collected from a person aged 18-65 years who received the Ad26.COV2.S COVID-19 vaccine or a placebo. The CDR3 nucleotides read TGTGCCAGCAGCTCCCTGACCGCGAAATTAGATACGCAGTATTTT. This gives the protein CASSSLTAKLDTQYF.